These 23 T cell receptor beta chains were all obtained from the same sample, sequenced in a study of T-cell reconstitution after alpha-beta-depleted transplantation in children. Unique molecular identifiers were built into the TCRbeta library. TCRdb re-derived calls from the PCR reads in MiXCR, one entry per CDR3 protein. In the table there are roughly 500,000 distinct CDR3 sequences, about 30% of which are singletons. The input for sequencing was PBMCs from the stem cell graft donor, taken from the stem cell graft. The receptor source for this set is a human donor who donated a stem cell graft to a child with aplastic anemia.

The chain has TRBV12-3 or TRBV12-4 and TRBJ1-1, with D perhaps matching TRBD1 (5 bases). With 6 bases removed from V and 0 bases from J, the gap between germline ends came to 14 bases. CDR3 length: 15 amino acids. The CDR3 DNA sequence: TGTGCCAGCAGCCGCTCGGGACTGATGAACACTGAAGCTTTCTTT. Amino acid sequence: CASSRSGLMNTEAFF.

The rearrangement links TRBV6-6 to TRBJ2-5; D uncertain. CDR3 length: 11 residues. Trimming left V 11 bases short and J 4 bases short, with 11 bases between. Per the germline V gene, CDR1 is MNHNY and CDR2 is SVGAGI (reference sequence). The CDR3 loop reads CASGVGETQYF. The CDR3 DNA follows: TGTGCCTCTGGGGTGGGAGAGACCCAGTACTTC.

V gene TRBV12-3 or TRBV12-4 combines with J gene TRBJ1-1; D gene unclear. The CDR3 length is 16 residues. Trimming stripped 1 base from V and 5 bases from J, with 17 bases between. The CDR3 sequence: CASSLGQVLLGTEAFF. CDR3 coding DNA: TGTGCCAGCAGTTTAGGGCAGGTGCTATTGGGAACTGAAGCTTTCTTT.

This clonotype was picked up a small number of times. The chain employs TRBV5-1 and TRBJ2-5; D possibly corresponds to TRBD2 (6 bases). V lost 0 bases and J lost 2, with 11 bases in between. The germline CDR1 and CDR2 sequences are SGHRS and YFSETQ. The CDR3 is made up of 15 amino acids. CDR3 amino acids: CASSLGDFSQETQYF. The CDR3 DNA reads as TGCGCCAGCAGCTTGGGGGACTTCTCACAAGAGACCCAGTACTTC.

This clonotype was seen more than once but under ten times. The chain couples TRBV20-1 to TRBJ2-7; 7 bases fit TRBD1. Trimming at V came to 6 bases and at J to 1 base, leaving 6 bases not matched to a gene. The CDR3 contains 13 residues. Looked up from germline, CDR1 is DFQATT and CDR2 is SNEGSKA (reference sequence). CDR3 sequence (DNA): TGCAGTGCACGACCGGGACAGTCCTACGAGCAGTACTTC. Amino acid sequence: CSARPGQSYEQYF.

The chain couples TRBV7-2 to TRBJ2-1; 8 bases are shared with TRBD2. V shed 6 bases and J 2 bases; nucleotides not matched to a gene: 6. The CDR3 length is 15 residues. CDR1 and CDR2 from the germline V gene are SGHTA and FQGNSA. CDR3 amino acids: CASRTIAGTYNEQFF. The DNA for the CDR3 is TGTGCCAGCAGAACTATAGCGGGAACCTACAATGAGCAGTTCTTC. The full variable domain, completed using reference TRBV7-2 and TRBJ2-1, is GAGVSQSPSNKVTEKGKDVELRCDPISGHTALYWYRQSLGQGLEFLIYFQGNSAPDKSGLPSDRFSAERTGGSVSTLTIQRTQQEDSAVYLCASRTIAGTYNEQFFGPGTRLTVL.

The chain recombines TRBV6-2 or TRBV6-3 with TRBJ1-5; 8 nucleotides line up with TRBD1. V was clipped by 7 bases and J by 1 base; unmatched bases: 15. Germline lookup yields CDR1 MNHEY and CDR2 SVGEGT. The CDR3 runs to 18 residues. CDR3 protein: CASNRVGQGARSNQPQHF. CDR3 in DNA: TGTGCCAGCAACAGAGTCGGGCAGGGGGCTAGGAGCAATCAGCCCCAGCATTTT.

About this clonotype itself: One end of the junction is discordant with germline, which a read error may explain. This rearrangement joins TRBV20-1 to TRBJ2-1; 9 bases agree with TRBD1. From germline, CDR1 is DFQATT and CDR2 SNEGSKA (reference sequence). The CDR3 is 13 amino acids. CDR3 loop: CSARDREPNEQFF. The CDR3 DNA reads TGCAGCGCTAGGGACAGGGAACCCAATGAGCAGTTCTTC.

The V and J genes are TRBV2 and TRBJ2-3, with 15 nucleotides matching TRBD2. Losses at the gene ends were 8 bases for V and 3 bases for J; bases not matched to a gene: 3. This CDR3 comprises 15 residues. Germline CDR1 and CDR2: SNHLY and FYNNEI. Written as DNA, the CDR3 is TGTGCCAGCGTCGGACTAGCGGGAGGGACAGATACGCAGTATTTT. This encodes CASVGLAGGTDTQYF. Full variable domain (remainder filled in from reference TRBV2 and TRBJ2-3): EPEVTQTPSHQVTQMGQEVILRCVPISNHLYFYWYRQILGQKVEFLVSFYNNEISEKSEIFDDQFSVERPDGSNFTLKIRSTKLEDSAMYFCASVGLAGGTDTQYFGPGTRLTVL.

The chain uses TRBV18 and TRBJ2-2; TRBD1 matches at 10 bases. V gave up 4 bases and J gave up 7 bases; unmatched junction bases: 6. Germline V gives CDR1 KGHSH, CDR2 LQKENI. The CDR3 has 15 amino acids. In DNA form, the CDR3 reads TGTGCCAGCTCACGACAGGGGGCGACGGACGGGGAGCTGTTTTTT. Encoded protein: CASSRQGATDGELFF.

The rearrangement uses TRBV4-3 and TRBJ1-3, with D uncertain. Trimming cost V 3 bases and J 1 base, with 13 bases left between them. CDR1 LGHNA and CDR2 YSLEER come from the germline V gene. CDR3 length equals 16 residues. The CDR3 DNA reads TGCGCCAGCAGCCAGAACGTCAGAGCTTCTGGAAACACCATATATTTT. Translation: CASSQNVRASGNTIYF.

There are a few counts of this clonotype. The V call is TRBV5-1, the J call TRBJ2-1; D is uncertain. The germline V and J ends were trimmed by 4 bases and 5 bases, with 4 bases remaining between them. This CDR3 has 11 residues. Germline lookup yields CDR1 SGHRS and CDR2 YFSETQ. The CDR3 spells CASSQNNEQFF. In nucleotides, the CDR3 is TGCGCCAGCAGCCAAAACAATGAGCAGTTCTTC.

This clonotype has a handful of counts. The rearrangement links TRBV29-1 to TRBJ2-1; weak D call: TRBD2 (6 bases). The V gene lost 6 bases and the J gene lost 8 bases, with 17 bases spanning the gap. Germline-derived CDR1 and CDR2 are SQVTM and ANQGSEA. The CDR3 extends over 13 amino acids. This CDR3 is CSVPSGSGDEQFF. Here the CDR3 DNA reads TGCAGCGTCCCCTCGGGTAGCGGAGATGAGCAGTTCTTC.

The genes are TRBV18 and TRBJ2-1, with 10 bases matching TRBD1. Germline V gene lookup returns CDR1 KGHSH and CDR2 LQKENI. The junction had 4 bases not matched to a gene; V was cut back by 5 bases and J by 6 bases. This CDR3 contains 14 residues. DNA for the CDR3: TGTGCCAGCTCAGCCGGGACAGGGGTCAATGAGCAGTTCTTC. Translated, it gives CASSAGTGVNEQFF. Full variable domain (outside the CDR3, taken from reference TRBV18 and TRBJ2-1): NAGVMQNPRHLVRRRGQEARLRCSPMKGHSHVYWYRQLPEEGLKFMVYLQKENIIDESGMPKERFSAEFPKEGPSILRIQQVVRGDSAAYFCASSAGTGVNEQFFGPGTRLTVL.

V is TRBV7-8 and J is TRBJ2-7; no firm D call. Germline V lookup: CDR1 SGHVS, CDR2 FQNEAQ. The V end lost 8 bases, the J end lost 5 bases, and 10 bases lay between the germline ends. The CDR3 is 11 amino acids. This CDR3 reads CASGHHHEQYF. CDR3 DNA: TGTGCCAGCGGCCACCACCACGAGCAGTACTTC.

This chain connects TRBV4-3 to TRBJ1-3; unclear D gene. The CDR3 sequence is 16 residues long. Germline lookup yields CDR1 LGHNA and CDR2 YSLEER. V lost 1 base to trimming and J lost 0 bases, with 10 bases between them. CDR3 protein: CASSQAEASSGNTIYF. DNA of the CDR3: TGCGCCAGCAGCCAAGCTGAGGCCTCCTCTGGAAACACCATATATTTT.

In its sample, this clonotype was seen a few times. This sequence joins TRBV18 and TRBJ2-1, with D tentatively TRBD2 (6 bases). Germline V gene lookup returns CDR1 KGHSH and CDR2 LQKENI. This CDR3 is 15 amino acids long. V was trimmed by 0 bases and J by 2 bases, leaving 8 bases between them. The CDR3 region has the DNA TGTGCCAGCTCACCACCACGGACTACCTACAATGAGCAGTTCTTC. Protein: CASSPPRTTYNEQFF.

The CDR3 here is CASSLVPPGPDTQYF. CDR3 coding DNA: TGCGCCAGCAGCTTGGTTCCTCCGGGTCCAGATACGCAGTATTTT. The V and J genes are TRBV5-1 and TRBJ2-3; D not certain. Germline V gene sequence: CDR1 SGHRS, CDR2 YFSETQ. With 0 bases removed from V and 4 bases from J, the gap between germline ends came to 12 bases. There are 15 residues in the CDR3.

The chain combines TRBV19 with TRBJ1-1; D might be TRBD1 (5 bases). V gave up 6 bases and J gave up 0 bases, with 14 bases separating them. The germline V gene has CDR1 LNHDA and CDR2 SQIVND (reference sequence). The CDR3 is 15 amino acids. The CDR3 protein is CASSNPGRMNTEAFF. CDR3 bases: TGTGCCAGTAGCAACCCGGGGCGGATGAACACTGAAGCTTTCTTT.

This clonotype was seen a few times. V gene TRBV15 combines with J gene TRBJ2-7, with 13 bases that match TRBD2. Germline V gene data show CDR1 as LNHNV and CDR2 as YYDKDF (reference sequence). The CDR3 is 17 residues long. After removal of 5 bases from V and 9 bases from J, the junction contained 16 bases not matched to a gene. The CDR3 spells CATSGTSGTSGKNAQYF. The CDR3 DNA reads TGTGCCACCAGCGGGACCTCCGGGACTAGCGGGAAGAATGCGCAGTACTTC.

This clonotype was seen a few times. The rearrangement joins TRBV12-3 or TRBV12-4 to TRBJ1-1, with TRBD1 identical over 7 bases. V dropped 0 bases and J dropped 4; count of bases not matched to a gene: 8. The CDR3 runs to 16 residues. CDR3 sequence: CASSLAGGAFFTEAFF. The CDR3 coding sequence is TGTGCCAGCAGTTTAGCAGGGGGCGCGTTTTTCACTGAAGCTTTCTTT.

In this sample, this clonotype turned up a few times. J is TRBJ2-2 and V is TRBV29-1; the match to TRBD2 covers 7 bases. V lost 7 bases to trimming and J lost 2 bases; unmatched junction nucleotides: 16. This CDR3 has 17 residues. Germline values: CDR1 SQVTM, CDR2 ANQGSEA. CDR3 nucleotide sequence: TGCAGCGCCCTAATTCGAAAGCGGGACCTCAACACCGGGGAGCTGTTTTTT. It is translated as CSALIRKRDLNTGELFF.

This clonotype was seen a handful of times. The rearrangement uses TRBV11-2 and TRBJ2-3, with 12 bases aligning to TRBD2. The V segment lost 2 bases and the J segment 3 bases; nucleotides outside the gene matches: 9. CDR1 is SGHAT and CDR2 is FQNNGV in the germline V gene. The CDR3 length is 18 residues. CDR3 residues: CASSLTPGLAGTTDTQYF. DNA for the CDR3: TGTGCCAGCAGCTTAACCCCCGGACTAGCGGGGACTACAGATACGCAGTATTTT.